The 18 T cell receptor beta chains in this list originate from one sample, sequenced in a study of beta chain features in type 1 diabetes. Every isolated RNA sample was fully reverse transcribed, so sequencing captured expressed TCRB transcripts. Using immunoSEQ multiplex PCR, the repertoire was profiled, and TCRdb retains in-frame clones only, with some absent. The sample shows 350,000 or so clones, roughly 21% of them seen only once. Sequencing was done on a sample of naive CD4+ T cells from blood. Receptors were obtained from a woman under 30 in good health.

This clone was seen only a few times. The chain employs TRBV29-1 and TRBJ2-3, with 12 bases fitting TRBD2. CDR3 size: 15 residues. The germline V gene encodes CDR1 SQVTM and CDR2 ANQGSEA. V was pared by 1 base and J by 5 bases, with 4 bases of the junction left unmatched. The CDR3 region is CSVEGLAGERDTQYF. The CDR3 nucleotides read TGCAGCGTTGAAGGACTAGCGGGGGAGAGAGATACGCAGTATTTT.

V usage is TRBV6-6 and J usage is TRBJ2-1, with TRBD2 matching over 8 bases. V shed 6 bases and J 5 bases; nucleotides not matched to a gene: 12. The CDR3 covers 16 residues. Germline V gene data show CDR1 as MNHNY and CDR2 as SVGAGI (reference sequence). CDR3 nucleotide sequence: TGTGCCAGCAGCCCTCGGGGTAGCGGGAAGGACAATGAGCAGTTCTTC. Translated: CASSPRGSGKDNEQFF.

The J gene is TRBJ1-1, the V gene TRBV27; D unclear. The ends were cut back, 4 bases at V and 0 bases at J, with 18 bases in the middle. CDR3 length: 17 amino acids. Germline V CDR1 and CDR2: MNHEY, SMNVEV (reference sequence). The CDR3 here is CASSSFLRQGMNTEAFF. CDR3 nucleotide sequence: TGTGCCAGCAGTTCATTCCTTCGACAAGGCATGAACACTGAAGCTTTCTTT.

This clone was picked up a small number of times. This sequence joins TRBV29-1 and TRBJ1-1; TRBD1 might be the D (6 bases). Trimming removed 6 bases from V and 5 bases from J, with 19 bases in between. From germline, CDR1 is SQVTM and CDR2 ANQGSEA. This CDR3 comprises 14 residues. The DNA for the CDR3 is TGCAGCGTATCCCCCCAGGGGATGGGAACTGAAGCTTTCTTT. Its translation is CSVSPQGMGTEAFF.

The chain is built from TRBV5-4 and TRBJ2-7; TRBD2 matches at 9 bases. Germline loops: CDR1 SGHNT, CDR2 YYREEE (reference sequence). CDR3 length equals 15 residues. The V and J ends lost 4 bases and 1 base, in that order; junction bases with no gene match: 6. The CDR3 is CASSLEAGGSYEQYF. CDR3 in DNA: TGTGCCAGCAGCCTGGAGGCGGGAGGGTCCTACGAGCAGTACTTC.

This clone was counted a few times. The chain's CDR3 is CASAPKGGVTNEQFF. CDR3 nucleotide sequence: TGTGCTAGTGCCCCAAAGGGCGGGGTTACCAATGAGCAGTTCTTC. The J gene is TRBJ2-1, the V gene TRBV12-5, with D perhaps matching TRBD2 (6 bases). Germline lookup yields CDR1 LGHNT and CDR2 FRNRAP. V gave up 7 bases and J gave up 6 bases, with 19 bases separating them. The CDR3 contains 15 residues.

The J gene is TRBJ2-1, the V gene TRBV14, with D possibly being TRBD2 (5 bases). This CDR3 has 13 amino acids. The V end lost 5 bases, the J end lost 3 bases, and 8 bases lay between the germline ends. The germline CDR1 and CDR2 sequences are SGHDN and FVKESK. DNA of the CDR3: TGTGCCAGCAGCAGCGGTCTCTACAATGAGCAGTTCTTC. This translates into CASSSGLYNEQFF.

This clone has only a few counts. The V call is TRBV7-2, the J call TRBJ1-1; D unclear. Per germline, CDR1 SGHTA and CDR2 FQGNSA. The germline V and J ends were trimmed by 6 bases and 0 bases, with 8 bases remaining between them. The CDR3 has 13 amino acids. CDR3: CASSRSLNTEAFF. The CDR3 nucleotides are TGTGCCAGCAGTAGATCGTTGAACACTGAAGCTTTCTTT.

The sample holds a few counts of this clone. The chain carries TRBV7-8 and TRBJ2-7, with 8 bases matching TRBD1. With 5 bases clipped from V and 4 bases from J, the junction kept 10 bases outside the gene matches. Germline CDR1 is SGHVS and CDR2 is FQNEAQ. This CDR3 is 15 amino acids long. Written as DNA, the CDR3 is TGTGCCAGCAGCCGCTCCGGGACAGGTGTGTACGAGCAGTACTTC. This encodes CASSRSGTGVYEQYF.

This clone was observed a few times. The CDR3 here is CASSLGGPGSGRTYEQYF. The CDR3 DNA reads TGCGCCAGCAGCTTGGGTGGGCCTGGTAGCGGGCGGACCTACGAGCAGTACTTC. This sequence joins TRBV5-1 and TRBJ2-7; the match to TRBD2 covers 7 bases. The CDR3 runs 18 residues. V lost 0 bases to trimming and J lost 2 bases; unmatched junction nucleotides: 14. The germline V gene has CDR1 SGHRS and CDR2 YFSETQ.

Only a few counts were recorded for this clone. The gene calls are TRBV30 and TRBJ1-6, with D perhaps TRBD1 (5 bases). Germline loops: CDR1 GTSNPN, CDR2 SVGIG (reference sequence). V shed 3 bases and J shed 9 bases, with 12 bases lying between them. The CDR3 is 13 amino acids. In nucleotides, the CDR3 is TGTGCCTGGAGAAAGGTTCAGGGTTCACCCCTCCACTTT. The encoded protein is CAWRKVQGSPLHF.

The rearrangement uses TRBV6-1 and TRBJ2-7; TRBD2 agrees at 9 bases. CDR3 size: 15 residues. Germline assignment: CDR1 MNHNS and CDR2 SASEGT. Germline trimming cut 2 bases from V and 1 base from J; bases unmatched to any gene: 3. CDR3 amino acids: CASSERLAGSYEQYF. CDR3 DNA: TGTGCCAGCAGTGAAAGGCTAGCGGGGTCCTACGAGCAGTACTTC.

This sequence joins TRBV11-3 and TRBJ2-5, with a tentative D call TRBD2 (6 bases). The CDR3 sequence is 13 residues long. The V and J ends lost 5 bases and 2 bases respectively, with 9 bases between them. The germline V gene encodes CDR1 SGHNT and CDR2 YENEEA. CDR3 sequence: CASSRDLQETQYF. The CDR3 DNA is TGTGCCAGCAGCCGGGACTTACAAGAGACCCAGTACTTC.

The chain combines TRBV5-4 with TRBJ2-1; D may be TRBD2 (5 bases). CDR3 length: 15 amino acids. CDR1 SGHNT and CDR2 YYREEE come from the germline V gene (reference sequence). Trimming stripped 4 bases from V and 5 bases from J, with 16 bases between. In DNA, the CDR3 is TGTGCCAGCAGCCCCCGGAGGTTACCCAACAATGAGCAGTTCTTC. This translates into CASSPRRLPNNEQFF.

V gene TRBV28 combines with J gene TRBJ2-6; D is undetermined. V was shortened by 2 bases and J by 0 bases, with 5 bases between the two germline ends. Germline V gene sequence: CDR1 MDHEN, CDR2 SYDVKM. This CDR3 contains 15 residues. CDR3 DNA sequence: TGTGCCAGCAGTTTACCGTCCTCTGGGGCCAACGTCCTGACTTTC. It translates to CASSLPSSGANVLTF. Full variable domain (outside the CDR3, taken from reference TRBV28 and TRBJ2-6): DVKVTQSSRYLVKRTGEKVFLECVQDMDHENMFWYRQDPGLGLRLIYFSYDVKMKEKGDIPEGYSVSREKKERFSLILESASTNQTSMYLCASSLPSSGANVLTFGAGSRLTVL.

This chain links TRBV5-5 with TRBJ2-1; 10 bases map to TRBD1. This CDR3 spans 15 amino acids. Germline V gives CDR1 SGHKS, CDR2 YYEKEE (reference sequence). J was trimmed by 10 bases and V by 4 bases; bases with no gene match: 11. The CDR3, as DNA: TGTGCCAGCAGCATCTCCCCAGACAGGGGGCGGGAGCAGTTCTTC. Amino acid sequence: CASSISPDRGREQFF.

This clone was seen a few times. The genes are TRBV30 and TRBJ1-1, with D possibly matching TRBD1 (6 bases). This CDR3 region has 13 residues. Germline CDR1 reads GTSNPN; CDR2 reads SVGIG (reference sequence). Trimming shortened V by 7 bases and J by 4 bases, and 16 bases separated the two germline ends. CDR3 loop: CASSAGVPTEAFF. In nucleotides, the CDR3 is TGTGCCTCCTCGGCAGGGGTCCCCACTGAAGCTTTCTTT.

This clone was recorded a few times. V is TRBV30 and J is TRBJ2-3; 14 bases align to TRBD2. This CDR3 comprises 15 residues. V gave up 8 bases and J gave up 2 bases; unmatched junction bases: 6. Germline CDR1 GTSNPN, CDR2 SVGIG (reference sequence). The CDR3 spells CAGLAGGPNTDTQYF. The CDR3 DNA reads as TGTGCCGGACTAGCGGGGGGTCCTAACACAGATACGCAGTATTTT.